This T cell receptor beta chain is from a study of blood T cell repertoires in COVID-19. Study at large: Samples representing acute and convalescent COVID-19 were sourced from the United States, Italy and Spain.

Per the original methods: Reference gene primers were amplified, and this amplification served to estimate nucleated cell counts. Profiled with immunoSEQ multiplex PCR; TCRdb holds only in-frame clones, not every one. V, J and clone size are those of that table, while D and trimming were read from the DNA. The data contain hundreds of thousands of clones, about nine tenths of them singletons. The CDR3 is 16 amino acids. V was pared by 5 bases and J by 3 bases, with 4 bases of the junction left unmatched. Per germline, CDR1 MDHEN and CDR2 SYDVKM. Clinical histories supplied by participants themselves formed the basis of cohort assignment.

The V gene is TRBV28, the J gene TRBJ2-2; 12 bases line up with TRBD2. The sequencing input was PBMCs or T cells enriched from blood (not recorded which). The sequence was obtained from a man aged 30-40 years who had recovered from COVID-19. CDR3 bases: TGTGCCAGCAGTCTTCGACTAGCGGGAGACACCGGGGAGCTGTTTTTT. It is translated as CASSLRLAGDTGELFF.